Below are 20 T cell receptor beta chains sequenced from a single sample in a study of OX40 agonist ivuxolimab in advanced cancers. Assay: immunoSEQ multiplex PCR; the TCRdb copy retains only in-frame clones and omits some. The sample consists of 75,000 or so clones, roughly four fifths of them appearing once. Sequencing used CD4+ or CD8+ T cells sorted from blood, obtained in a trial of the OX40 agonist ivuxolimab. All receptors come from an adult with an advanced solid tumor such as melanoma, head and neck, liver or kidney cancer.

The chain couples TRBV7-2 to TRBJ2-3; 13 bases are a match to TRBD2. Germline-derived CDR1 and CDR2 are SGHTA and FQGNSA. After removal of 6 bases from V and 6 bases from J, the junction contained 6 bases not matched to a gene. The CDR3 sequence is 15 residues long. Here the CDR3 reads CASSPGLAGPDTQYF. The CDR3 bases are TGTGCCAGCAGTCCGGGACTAGCGGGACCGGATACGCAGTATTTT.

The chain couples TRBV7-2 to TRBJ2-3, with 9 nucleotides matching TRBD2. The CDR3 is 14 amino acids. The V gene's germline CDR1 is SGHTA and CDR2 FQGNSA. The ends lost 4 bases at V and 3 bases at J; junction bases unmatched: 2. The CDR3 loop is CASSWLAGTDTQYF. CDR3 in DNA: TGTGCCAGCAGCTGGCTAGCGGGAACAGATACGCAGTATTTT.

This chain links TRBV4-1 with TRBJ1-5, with D possibly TRBD1 on 5 matching bases. The V end lost 4 bases, the J end lost 4 bases, and 20 bases lay between the germline ends. Germline lookup yields CDR1 MGHRA and CDR2 YSYEKL. The CDR3 length is 17 residues. This CDR3 is CASSPEGVGYGNQPQHF. The CDR3 DNA is TGCGCCAGCAGCCCAGAAGGGGTGGGCTACGGGAATCAGCCCCAGCATTTT.

The chain links TRBV6-1 to TRBJ1-1; D remains unclear. In germline, CDR1 is MNHNS, CDR2 SASEGT. V shed 3 bases and J shed 2 bases, with 4 bases lying between them. The CDR3 loop spans 12 amino acids. CDR3 region: CASSDINTEAFF. The CDR3 region has the DNA TGTGCCAGCAGTGATATCAACACTGAAGCTTTCTTT.

V is TRBV4-2 and J is TRBJ2-5; TRBD1 might be the D (5 bases). The CDR3 loop spans 16 amino acids. The V and J ends lost 1 base and 1 base respectively, with 13 bases between them. Germline values: CDR1 LGHNA, CDR2 YNFKEQ. The CDR3 loop reads CASSQGQNPSQETQYF. The CDR3 DNA follows: TGTGCCAGCAGCCAAGGACAGAATCCATCCCAAGAGACCCAGTACTTC.

This clone was found a few times. V is TRBV15 and J is TRBJ1-2; a weak D match, TRBD1 (5 bases). This CDR3 spans 14 amino acids. The germline V gene encodes CDR1 LNHNV and CDR2 YYDKDF (reference sequence). The V end lost 0 bases, the J end lost 7 bases, and 12 bases lay between the germline ends. CDR3 DNA: TGTGCCACCAGCAGAGATACGGGGCTGGCTGGCTACACCTTC. This codes for CATSRDTGLAGYTF.

Comment on this clone: The junction and the germline gene differ at one end; a read error may be behind it. The gene calls are TRBV30 and TRBJ1-1; possibly TRBD1 for D (6 bases). Germline values: CDR1 GTSNPN, CDR2 SVGIG (reference sequence). The CDR3 sequence is 15 residues long. CDR3 nucleotides: TGTGCCTGGATTAGGCCAACGGGGGCGGGCACTGAAGCTCTCTTT. It is translated as CAWIRPTGAGTEALF.

A few counts support this clone. This chain joins TRBV29-1 and TRBJ1-3; D is unclear. The V gene's germline CDR1 is SQVTM and CDR2 ANQGSEA. The length of the CDR3 is 14 residues. V dropped 3 bases and J dropped 2 bases, with 11 bases sitting between them. For the CDR3, the DNA is TGCAGCGTTGAGGGCAGGATGACTGGAAACACCATATATTTT. This encodes CSVEGRMTGNTIYF.

This rearrangement joins TRBV7-2 to TRBJ2-1; the D is unclear. The V and J ends lost 1 base and 4 bases respectively, with 11 bases between them. CDR1 SGHTA and CDR2 FQGNSA come from the germline V gene. CDR3 length equals 15 residues. The CDR3 loop is CASSLGLASYNEQFF. As DNA, the CDR3 is TGTGCCAGCAGCTTAGGATTAGCTTCGTACAATGAGCAGTTCTTC.

The CDR3 protein is CAYGAQLNTEAFF. CDR3 coding DNA: TGTGCCTACGGCGCGCAGTTGAACACTGAAGCTTTCTTT. V usage is TRBV10-3 and J usage is TRBJ1-1; D not resolved. The V gene's germline CDR1 is ENHRY and CDR2 SYGVKD. V shed 11 bases and J shed 0 bases, with 13 bases lying between them. The length of the CDR3 is 13 residues.

This clone was seen a handful of times. The chain combines TRBV19 with TRBJ2-3; D possibly matches TRBD1 or TRBD2 (5 bases each). V lost 6 bases and J lost 2, with 9 bases in between. This CDR3 has 13 residues. CDR1 and CDR2 (germline): LNHDA, SQIVND (reference sequence). The CDR3 sequence is CASRGDLTDTQYF. For the CDR3, the DNA is TGTGCCAGTAGGGGGGATCTCACAGATACGCAGTATTTT.

The gene calls are TRBV11-2 and TRBJ1-5; perhaps TRBD1 as D (5 bases). The CDR3 spans 18 residues. Trimming stripped 7 bases from V and 1 base from J, with 23 bases between. The germline gives CDR1 SGHAT, CDR2 FQNNGV. CDR3 in amino acids: CASTPTRGTLGSNQPQHF. Here the CDR3 DNA reads TGTGCCAGCACCCCAACCCGGGGGACTCTGGGGAGCAATCAGCCCCAGCATTTT.

The J gene is TRBJ2-3, the V gene TRBV2, with 9 bases lining up with TRBD1. The CDR3 has 16 residues. V trimming: 5 bases; J trimming: 3 bases; junction bases outside the gene matches: 9. Germline V gene lookup returns CDR1 SNHLY and CDR2 FYNNEI. The CDR3 loop reads CASSTSRGQGTDTQYF. CDR3 bases: TGTGCCAGCAGTACCTCGAGGGGACAGGGAACAGATACGCAGTATTTT.

The J gene is TRBJ1-2, the V gene TRBV6-1, with D uncertain. This CDR3 has 15 amino acids. CDR1 is MNHNS and CDR2 is SASEGT in the germline V gene. Trimming took off 1 base at V and 2 bases at J, with 11 bases between the two ends. As DNA, the CDR3 is TGTGCCAGCAGTGAAGGGAAGGGCTCGAACTATGGCTACACCTTC. This encodes CASSEGKGSNYGYTF.

The genes are TRBV11-2 and TRBJ2-3; either TRBD1 or TRBD2 may fit D (6 bases each). Germline CDR1 and CDR2: SGHAT and FQNNGV. The V gene lost 5 bases and the J gene lost 3 bases, with 15 bases spanning the gap. CDR3 length: 15 amino acids. CDR3 in amino acids: CASSLTGAQTDTQYF. In DNA form, the CDR3 reads TGTGCCAGCAGCCTCACGGGGGCTCAAACAGATACGCAGTATTTT.

The sample holds one count of this clone. The J gene is TRBJ2-3, the V gene TRBV28; 10 bases align to TRBD2. This CDR3 spans 13 amino acids. Looked up from germline, CDR1 is MDHEN and CDR2 is SYDVKM. The trim removed 11 bases at V and 5 bases at J, leaving 7 bases unmatched. The CDR3 loop is CASSAGGGDTQYF. The CDR3 coding sequence is TGTGCCTCGTCAGCGGGGGGGGGAGATACGCAGTATTTT.

V gene TRBV18 combines with J gene TRBJ1-5, with 11 nucleotides matching TRBD1. Germline CDR1 and CDR2: KGHSH and LQKENI. The CDR3 runs 18 residues. V shed 2 bases and J 0 bases; nucleotides not matched to a gene: 6. DNA for the CDR3: TGTGCCAGCTCACCAGGGGGACAGGGGGGTCTTAGCAATCAGCCCCAGCATTTT. Translation: CASSPGGQGGLSNQPQHF.

The chain carries TRBV19 and TRBJ1-4; D ambiguous. Germline-derived CDR1 and CDR2 are LNHDA and SQIVND (reference sequence). The CDR3 runs to 15 residues. Deletions cut 5 bases from V and 7 bases from J, with 17 bases between. Here the CDR3 DNA reads TGTGCCAGTAGTCTCCAGGTCAGGTATATTGAAAAACTGTTTTTT. It is translated as CASSLQVRYIEKLFF.

The chain joins TRBV6-5 to TRBJ1-2, with 9 bases fitting TRBD1. This CDR3 comprises 14 residues. The ends lost 7 bases at V and 3 bases at J; junction bases unmatched: 6. Germline V gives CDR1 MNHEY, CDR2 SVGAGI. The CDR3 sequence is CASKTGGADYGYTF. As DNA, the CDR3 is TGTGCCAGCAAAACAGGGGGCGCCGACTATGGCTACACCTTC.

V and J are TRBV10-3 and TRBJ1-1; 9 nucleotides line up with TRBD1. V dropped 6 bases and J dropped 2; count of bases not matched to a gene: 1. This CDR3 has 13 amino acids. CDR1 is ENHRY, CDR2 SYGVKD, per germline. The CDR3 loop reads CAIRGQGNTEAFF. CDR3 DNA: TGTGCCATCAGGGGACAGGGAAACACTGAAGCTTTCTTT.